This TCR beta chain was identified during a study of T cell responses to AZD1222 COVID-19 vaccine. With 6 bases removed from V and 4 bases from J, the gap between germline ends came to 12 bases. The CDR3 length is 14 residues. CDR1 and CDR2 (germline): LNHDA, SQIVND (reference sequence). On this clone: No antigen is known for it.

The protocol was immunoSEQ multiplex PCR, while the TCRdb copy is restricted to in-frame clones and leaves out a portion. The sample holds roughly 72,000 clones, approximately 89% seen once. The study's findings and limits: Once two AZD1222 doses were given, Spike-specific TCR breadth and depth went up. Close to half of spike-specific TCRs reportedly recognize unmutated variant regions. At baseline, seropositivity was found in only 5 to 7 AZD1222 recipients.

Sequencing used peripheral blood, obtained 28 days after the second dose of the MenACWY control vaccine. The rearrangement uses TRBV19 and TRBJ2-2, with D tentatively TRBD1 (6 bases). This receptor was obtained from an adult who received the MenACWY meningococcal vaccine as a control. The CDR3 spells CASRAQGRTGELFF. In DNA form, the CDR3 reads TGTGCCAGTAGGGCACAGGGACGCACCGGGGAGCTGTTTTTT.